This T cell receptor (beta chain) was found in a study of cytotoxic CD8 clonotypes in ibrutinib-treated CLL. Regarding the study as a whole: In comparison with age-matched healthy donors, baseline clonality was higher and tracked circulating CD8+ T-cell counts.

J lost 7 bases, V lost 5 bases, and 13 bases had no gene match. Germline V gives CDR1 MNHEY, CDR2 SVGAGI. The CDR3 consists of 15 residues. Depths of 1 in 200,000 to 1 in 1 million T cells were the sequencing target. Sequenced by immunoSEQ multiplex PCR; TCRdb stores in-frame clones only, minus some. Of tens of thousands of clones in the sample, around 84% were seen once. As regards this clone: What it binds is not known.

The rearrangement uses TRBV6-5 and TRBJ2-7; 8 bases match TRBD2. The sequences come from PBMCs, collected before ibrutinib treatment. The origin of this receptor is a human donor with chronic lymphocytic leukemia. CDR3 amino acids: CASSPTGLGTREQYF. The CDR3 nucleotides are TGTGCCAGCAGTCCAACGGGACTAGGAACTAGGGAGCAGTACTTC.